The count of the clone carrying this T cell receptor beta chain is one. Its antigen is undetermined. The CDR3 sequence is 16 residues long. The V end lost 1 base, the J end lost 1 base, and 10 bases lay between the germline ends. The germline gives CDR1 SNHLY, CDR2 FYNNEI. This specimen comes from a study of cytomegalovirus exposure and HLA in healthy donors. Study background: The approximately 120 validation repertoires were reported in a later analysis to have been generated on the same platform as the approximately 700 first-cohort repertoires. Findings and caveats of the study: In vitro data verified a few CMV-associated chains as specific for CMV antigens. Approximately 160 TCR beta chains were listed as cytomegalovirus-associated. The tendency of first-cohort TCR clusters to co-occur in the 110 or so validation repertoires emerged from a later analysis.

Assay: immunoSEQ multiplex PCR; the TCRdb copy retains only in-frame clones and omits some. The table has 75,000 to 85,000 clones, approximately 91% seen once; the top ten hold roughly 2.1%. The rearrangement links TRBV2 to TRBJ2-2; TRBD2 is a possible D gene (6 bases). Source material: PBMCs. The sequence was collected from a man aged 25-40 years in good health and CMV-seronegative. CDR3 sequence reads: CASSEEARGNTGELFF. Written as DNA, the CDR3 is TGTGCCAGCAGTGAAGAAGCGCGGGGGAACACCGGGGAGCTGTTTTTT. Combining the CDR3 with reference TRBV2 and TRBJ2-2 gives the whole variable domain EPEVTQTPSHQVTQMGQEVILRCVPISNHLYFYWYRQILGQKVEFLVSFYNNEISEKSEIFDDQFSVERPDGSNFTLKIRSTKLEDSAMYFCASSEEARGNTGELFFGEGSRLTVL.